A selection of T cell receptor beta chains follows, all from one sample in a study of T cell repertoires in cytomegalovirus infection. Via MiXCR, TCRdb re-called the reads, giving one row per CDR3 protein. Of around 740,000 distinct CDR3 sequences detected, roughly a third appear once; the ten largest clones hold more than 2.5%. Material: PBMCs. The receptors shown here come from a human donor in good health (CMV status not recorded). Some clones in this sample may be carry-over from other donors' samples. CDR3s include the opening cysteine and the closing phenylalanine or tryptophan. The D gene is left open where the match is weak. The size of a clone is reported for some rows only, either as once, few or many, or as a class for expanded clones.

clone size	D gene	V gene	J gene	CDR3 DNA	CDR3 protein
NA	NA	TRBV11-1	TRBJ2-6	TGTGCCAGCAGCTTAGCATTCGATCTTGGGCTAAGCTCTGGGGCCAACGTCCTGACTTTC	CASSLAFDLGLSSGANVLTF
few	TRBD2	TRBV27	TRBJ2-1	TGTGCCAGCATCCCGGGGCCCACTAGCGGGATTTACAATGAGCAGTTCTTC	CASIPGPTSGIYNEQFF
NA	NA	TRBV28	TRBJ2-7	TGTGCCAGCAACCAGGAATGGAGCTCCTACGATCAGTACTTC	CASNQEWSSYDQYF
NA	NA	TRBV18	TRBJ2-1	TGTGCCAGCTCACCCCTCCCCGGGACTACAGGGGGCTACAATGAGCAGTTCTTC	CASSPLPGTTGGYNEQFF
NA	TRBD2	TRBV28	TRBJ2-4	TGTGCCAGCAGTGGGACTAGCGAGGGGGAAAACATTCAGTACTTC	CASSGTSEGENIQYF
few	NA	TRBV5-3	TRBJ1-1	TGTGCCAGCAGCTGGACATCGATGAACACTGAAGCTTTCTTT	CASSWTSMNTEAFF
NA	NA	TRBV4-1	TRBJ2-7	TGTGCCAGCAGCCAAGTCCTAGGAGACGAGCAGTACTTC	CASSQVLGDEQYF
few	NA	TRBV7-9	TRBJ2-5	TGTGCCAGCAGCTTTAGTCGCCAGAAGGGGCAAGAGACCCAGTACTTC	CASSFSRQKGQETQYF
few	TRBD2	TRBV11-2	TRBJ2-7	TGTGCCAGCAGCTTAGTAAATGCGGGAGACGGCTACGAGCAGTACTTC	CASSLVNAGDGYEQYF
NA	TRBD1	TRBV12-3/TRBV12-4	TRBJ2-2	TGTGCCAGCAGACAGGGGGTTACCGGGGAGCTGTTTTTT	CASRQGVTGELFF
NA	NA	TRBV7-6	TRBJ1-6	TGTGCCAGCAGCTTGTCCGCAGAGATTAATTCACCCCTCCACTTT	CASSLSAEINSPLHF
few	TRBD1	TRBV27	TRBJ2-5	TGTGCCAGCAGTTTATCGTACAGGGGAGAGACCCAGTACTTC	CASSLSYRGETQYF
NA	TRBD1	TRBV7-8	TRBJ2-1	TGTGCCAGCAGTCGGGGTCCCGGGACAGGGCCATACAATGAGCAGTTCTTC	CASSRGPGTGPYNEQFF
few	TRBD1	TRBV27	TRBJ1-1	TGTGCCAGCAGATTGGACAGGGCGAACACTGAAGCTTTCTTT	CASRLDRANTEAFF
NA	TRBD1	TRBV9	TRBJ1-3	TGTGCCAGCAGCGCAATACAGGGGTTCTCTGGAAACACCATATATTTT	CASSAIQGFSGNTIYF
few	NA	TRBV6-2/TRBV6-3	TRBJ2-2	TGTGCCAGCAGTTACAGGGTTACCGGGGAGCTGTTTTTT	CASSYRVTGELFF
NA	NA	TRBV19	TRBJ1-6	TGTGCCAGTAGTGACGAAGGGGGGAGTTCACCCCTCCACTTT	CASSDEGGSSPLHF
NA	TRBD1	TRBV28	TRBJ1-2	TGTGCCAGCAGTCCTTCCGGGCAGGGGGCGCTTGGCTACACCTTC	CASSPSGQGALGYTF
NA	TRBD1	TRBV19	TRBJ1-1	TGTGCCAGTAGTACAAGGACAGGGGGCGCGGGCACTGAAGCTTTCTTT	CASSTRTGGAGTEAFF
NA	NA	TRBV19	TRBJ1-5	TGTGCCAGTAGTACATGGGACCCGCGGCTCAATCAGCCCCAGCATTTT	CASSTWDPRLNQPQHF
few	NA	TRBV7-8	TRBJ1-1	TGTGCCAGCAGCTTAGAGTTACCTTATGGAGGCACTGAAGCTTTCTTT	CASSLELPYGGTEAFF
few	TRBD1	TRBV6-8	TRBJ2-3	TGTGCCAGCAGTGGAGGGACAGGGAGGTCCGATACGCAGTATTTT	CASSGGTGRSDTQYF